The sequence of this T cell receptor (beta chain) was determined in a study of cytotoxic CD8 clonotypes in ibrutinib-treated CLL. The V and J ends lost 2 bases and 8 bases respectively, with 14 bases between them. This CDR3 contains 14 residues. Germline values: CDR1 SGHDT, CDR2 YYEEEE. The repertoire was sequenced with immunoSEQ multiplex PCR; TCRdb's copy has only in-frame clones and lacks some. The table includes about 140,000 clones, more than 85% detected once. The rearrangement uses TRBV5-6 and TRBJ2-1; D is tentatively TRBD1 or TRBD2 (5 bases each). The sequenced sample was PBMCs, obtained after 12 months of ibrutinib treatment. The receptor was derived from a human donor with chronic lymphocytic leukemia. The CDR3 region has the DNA TGTGCCAGCAGCTTTCTCGGGGCTTCCGATGAGCAGTTCTTC. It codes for CASSFLGASDEQFF.